This T cell receptor beta chain was sequenced for a study of blood T cell repertoires in COVID-19 (dated by TCRdb to about 2020). With respect to the entire study: The collaborator samples originated in the United States, Italy and Spain and spanned the acute and convalescent phases of COVID-19. The material from the prospective study consisted of cDNA or gDNA derived from T cells, B-cell-depleted T cells, or PBMCs. Subjects who had been exposed to COVID-19, were actively infected with it, or had recovered from it provided the deeply sampled blood TCRbeta repertoires that made up the dataset. The repertoires were made available in a free public database intended to serve as a resource for research on the immune response to SARS-CoV-2. Samples were obtained from the ongoing ImmuneRACE study (first 160 participants) and from over 1,000 subjects provided by 6 global collaborators. The sample metadata nearly always contained a de-identified subject ID, COVID-19 status, age in years and sex. Where available, HLA class I and class II types were obtained from metadata supplied by the sample provider rather than from assay-based typing.

CDR1 MNHEY and CDR2 SMNVEV were looked up in the germline V gene (reference sequence). Reading from cysteine to phenylalanine, the CDR3 counts 16 amino acids. The only DNA kept is the CDR3, 48 bases in frame from the first base. At the junction V is shortened by 1 base and J by 6 bases; bases outside the gene matches: 9. About this clone itself: Its specific antigen is unknown. No much larger clonotype is one base removed from it; base qualities were not supplied.

Overall study outcomes, separate from this receptor: The amount of clinical and demographic metadata varied by source and participant and was provided uncurated.

The immunoSEQ Assay, a bias-controlled multiplex PCR, was used to amplify TCRbeta CDR3 regions from genomic DNA. Regarding the original processing steps: The number of nucleated cells in each sample was estimated from the amplification of reference gene primers within the assay. To quantify the absolute abundance of each unique TCRbeta CDR3 rearrangement, sequence reads were collapsed and filtered. For each sample, productive Simpson clonality was calculated by taking the square root of Simpson's diversity index across productive rearrangements. TCRdb limited this immuneACCESS table to in-frame rearrangements with V and J called. A share of clones is missing; checked studies link under half to unresolved V genes, and the rest is unexplained. The DNA gave D and trimming, while V, J and clone size come from that table. This sample has 200,000 to 250,000 clones in its table, and 65% to 90% of those were observed once. Clones ranked in the top ten supply approximately 4.9% of the sample.

Collaborating institutions collected whole blood in K2EDTA tubes following their own protocols. For TCRbeta analysis, collaborator samples were shipped as frozen whole blood, as isolated PBMCs, or as DNA extracted from either sample type. This sequence originates from a woman older than 75 with active or convalescent COVID-19. The V and J segments used are TRBV27 and TRBJ2-7; the central 10 bases match TRBD2. The sample was peripheral blood. The sequenced DNA: TGTGCCAGCAGTTTATTACCCAGCGGGGGGGCCAGCGAGCAGTACTTC. This yields the protein CASSLLPSGGASEQYF.